The clone carrying this T cell receptor beta chain was seen many times. The time point was: longitudinal time-point 2. PBMCs numbering 2 million and stored at -80 C yielded the unsorted libraries. The data were taken from a study of neurological immune-mediated disorders. CDR1 and CDR2 (germline): SEHNR, FQNEAQ (reference sequence). CDR3 length: 11 residues. The V segment lost 5 bases and the J segment 11 bases; nucleotides outside the gene matches: 5. The cDNA was synthesized by means of template-switch 5'RACE, which was carried out with 10-nucleotide random UMIs. TCRdb re-called the 5' RACE reads through MiXCR, storing one row per CDR3 protein. This table has roughly 98,000 distinct CDR3 sequences, around 14% appearing once.

Material for sequencing was PBMCs. This chain joins TRBV7-9 and TRBJ1-1; 7 nucleotides match TRBD1. The sequence came from a female donor with HTLV-1-associated myelopathy (HAM/TSP). CDR3 sequence: CASSRDRVAFF. For the CDR3, the DNA is TGTGCCAGCAGCAGAGACAGGGTTGCTTTCTTT.